The T cell receptor beta chain described here comes from a study of OX40 agonist ivuxolimab in advanced cancers. Regarding the complete study: Ivuxolimab was a fully human IgG2 agonistic monoclonal antibody targeting the costimulatory receptor OX40 (CD134). Intravenous ivuxolimab was administered to patients every 2 weeks at six dose levels: 0.01, 0.1, 0.3, 1.5, 3 and 10 mg/kg. Of the roughly 51 patients in dose escalation, around 19 had hepatocellular carcinoma, roughly 15 had melanoma, 9 had renal cell carcinoma and 9 had head and neck cancer. In the dose-escalation cohort, 65% to 85% of patients were male, and the mean age was around 60 years with a range of roughly 23 to 79. Patients were allowed to have had prior anti-PD-1, anti-PD-L1 or anti-CTLA-4 therapy, and roughly 40% of the dose-escalation patients had been treated with checkpoint inhibitors. Three dose-escalation patients achieved partial responses, one with hepatocellular carcinoma and two with cutaneous melanoma. The point of sequencing TCRbeta in the periphery was to test whether ivuxolimab changed TCR sequence diversity and drove clonal T-cell expansion. The paper reports the monotherapy dose-escalation portion (N of about 54 patients) of the phase I ivuxolimab trial.

For sequencing of the TCRbeta CDR3 region, genomic DNA was extracted from the sorted cells. The immunoSEQ Assay was used to sequence the TCRbeta CDR3 regions. The immuneACCESS repertoire file appears here via TCRdb, limited to in-frame rearrangements. These files lack a portion of the clones; in checked studies, under half of the deficit traces to unresolved V genes, and the cause of the others is not known. The sample table holds fewer than 90,000 clones, of which just over 85% were seen once. The ten largest make up approximately 0.8% of the sample. As concerns this clone: Its antigen is currently not known. Per-base qualities were not stored, and no clone one base away is much larger.

Patients with autoimmune disease history or receiving systemic immunosuppression were excluded from the trial. Peripheral blood for TCR sequencing was drawn from every dose cohort at baseline, at cycle 4 day 1 and at cycle 7 day 1. Samples were obtained from an open-label, multicenter, first-in-human phase I dose-escalation trial of ivuxolimab. Adults with locally advanced or metastatic melanoma, renal cell, hepatocellular, or head and neck squamous cell carcinoma were enrolled in the trial. Before TCR sequencing, CD4+ T cells and CD8+ T cells from peripheral blood were sorted into separate populations. The CDR1 and CDR2 encoded by the germline V gene are MNHEY and SVGAGI. Trimming takes 0 bases from V and 1 base from J, and the germline ends sit 3 bases apart. From the cysteine up to the phenylalanine, the CDR3 has a length of 13 residues. The sequence is cut down to CDR3 DNA, 39 bases in frame from base 1.

The study at large found these results: After ivuxolimab, expanded clones were on average more numerous among CD8+ T cells than among CD4+ T cells. Partial responders in the 0.1-3.0 mg/kg groups had among the lowest normalized peripheral clonal expansion, especially among CD8+ T cells. Low levels of normalized T-cell clonal expansion were also seen in some patients who did not respond. At doses of 0.1 to 3.0 mg/kg, clonal expansion of both CD4+ and CD8+ blood T cells was observed from baseline to week 6. The antigen specificity of the clonally expanded peripheral T cells was not determined.

Here the chain combines TRBV6-5 and TRBJ1-2, with the D gene uncertain. The sequencing here drew on CD4+ or CD8+ T cells sorted from blood, taken in a trial of the OX40 agonist ivuxolimab. This TCR came from an adult with an advanced solid tumor such as melanoma, head and neck, liver or kidney cancer. The CDR3 reads CASSYSINYGYTF. The DNA reads as follows: TGTGCCAGCAGTTACTCTATTAACTATGGCTACACCTTC.